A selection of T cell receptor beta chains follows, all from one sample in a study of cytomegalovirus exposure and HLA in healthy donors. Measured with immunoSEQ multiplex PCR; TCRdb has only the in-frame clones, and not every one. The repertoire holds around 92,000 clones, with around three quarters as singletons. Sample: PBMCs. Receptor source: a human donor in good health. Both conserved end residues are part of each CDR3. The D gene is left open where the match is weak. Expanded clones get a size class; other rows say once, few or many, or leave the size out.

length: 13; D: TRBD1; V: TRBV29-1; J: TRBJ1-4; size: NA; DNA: TGCAGCGGTAGCACAGGGGTGAATGAAAAACTGTTTTTT; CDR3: CSGSTGVNEKLFF
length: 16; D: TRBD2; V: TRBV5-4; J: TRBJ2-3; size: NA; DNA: TGTGCCAGCTCCCAGGCGAGGACTAGCGGGAGTGATACGCAGTATTTT; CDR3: CASSQARTSGSDTQYF
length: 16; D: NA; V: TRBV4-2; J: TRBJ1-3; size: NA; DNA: TGTGCCAGCAGTCTGTCCCCGGGATACCCTGGAAACACCATATATTTT; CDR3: CASSLSPGYPGNTIYF
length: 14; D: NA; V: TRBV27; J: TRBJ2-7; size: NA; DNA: TGTGCCAGCAGTTTCAGCGGGACATCCTACGAGCAGTACTTC; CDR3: CASSFSGTSYEQYF
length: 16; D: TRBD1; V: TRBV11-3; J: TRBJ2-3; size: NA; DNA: TGTGCCAGCAGCTCCTCGACAGGGAAGGGTACAGATACGCAGTATTTT; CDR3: CASSSSTGKGTDTQYF
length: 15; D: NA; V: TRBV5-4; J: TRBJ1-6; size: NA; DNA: TGTGCCAGCGGCGACAGGCCATCTCACAATTCACCCCTCCACTTT; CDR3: CASGDRPSHNSPLHF
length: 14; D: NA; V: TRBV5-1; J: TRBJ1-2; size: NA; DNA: TGCGCCAGCAGCCCCTCGGGGGGCGACTATGGCTACACCTTC; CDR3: CASSPSGGDYGYTF
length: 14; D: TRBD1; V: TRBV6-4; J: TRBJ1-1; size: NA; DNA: TGTGCCAGCAGTGCCGGGACAGGGAGGACTGAAGCTTTCTTT; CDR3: CASSAGTGRTEAFF
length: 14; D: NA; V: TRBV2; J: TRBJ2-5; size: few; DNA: TGTGCCAGCAGTGAGAAACAGGGCCAAGAGACCCAGTACTTC; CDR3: CASSEKQGQETQYF
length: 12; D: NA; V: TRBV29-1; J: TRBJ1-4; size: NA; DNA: TGCAGCGTCACACACGAGGGTGAAAAACTGTTTTTT; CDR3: CSVTHEGEKLFF
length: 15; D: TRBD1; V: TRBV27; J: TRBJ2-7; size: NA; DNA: TGTGCCAGCAGTATTACCGGGACAGATATCTACGAGCAGTACTTC; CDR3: CASSITGTDIYEQYF
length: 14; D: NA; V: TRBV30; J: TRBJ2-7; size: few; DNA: TGTGCCTGGAGCGTAACGGTTTTCTCCTACGAGCAGTACTTC; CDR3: CAWSVTVFSYEQYF
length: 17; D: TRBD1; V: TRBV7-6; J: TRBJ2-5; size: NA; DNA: TGTGCCAGCAGCCAACAGGCCGGGACAGCCAACCAAGAGACCCAGTACTTC; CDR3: CASSQQAGTANQETQYF
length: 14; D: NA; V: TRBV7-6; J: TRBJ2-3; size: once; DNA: TGTGCCAGCAGCTTATCTAATAGAGGGGATACGCAGTATTTT; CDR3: CASSLSNRGDTQYF
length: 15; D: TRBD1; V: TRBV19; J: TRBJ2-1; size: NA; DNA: TGTGCCAGTAGTATCAACAGGGGGGATTACAATGAGCAGTTCTTC; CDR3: CASSINRGDYNEQFF
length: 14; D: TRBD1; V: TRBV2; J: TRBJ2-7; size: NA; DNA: TGTGCCAGCACTAGAGGGACAGTCCTCTACGAGCAGTACTTC; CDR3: CASTRGTVLYEQYF
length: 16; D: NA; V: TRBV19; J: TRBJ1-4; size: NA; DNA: TGTGCCAGTAGTCCGAAAGGACAGCCGGCTAGTGAAAAACTGTTTTTT; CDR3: CASSPKGQPASEKLFF
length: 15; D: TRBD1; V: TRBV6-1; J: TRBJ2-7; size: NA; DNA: TGTGCCAGCAGTTCGCCGGGACAGGGGATCTACGAGCAGTACTTC; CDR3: CASSSPGQGIYEQYF
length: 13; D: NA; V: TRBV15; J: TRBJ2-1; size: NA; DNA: TGTGCCACCAGCAGAGATTCGGTAGATGAGCAGTTCTTC; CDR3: CATSRDSVDEQFF
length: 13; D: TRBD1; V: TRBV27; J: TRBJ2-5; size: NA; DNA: TGTGCCAGCTCAACAGGGGGCTGGGAGACCCAGTACTTC; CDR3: CASSTGGWETQYF
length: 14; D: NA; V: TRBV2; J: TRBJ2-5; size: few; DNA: TGTGCCAGCAGCCCCCTGGCTTCACAAGAGACCCAGTACTTC; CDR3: CASSPLASQETQYF
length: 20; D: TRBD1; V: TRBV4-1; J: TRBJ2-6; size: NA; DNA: TGCGCCAGCAGCCAACTCCCCGTAGGGACAGTTCTAGTTGGGGCCAACGTCCTGACTTTC; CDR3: CASSQLPVGTVLVGANVLTF
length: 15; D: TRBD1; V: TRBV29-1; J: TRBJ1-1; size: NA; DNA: TGCAGCGTTGAAGCGGGAGGGGGCTTTCGCACTGAAGCTTTCTTT; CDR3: CSVEAGGGFRTEAFF
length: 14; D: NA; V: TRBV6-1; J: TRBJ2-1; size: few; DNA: TGTGCCAGCAGTGAATCGGGGAGGGGGTATGAGCAGTTCTTC; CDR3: CASSESGRGYEQFF
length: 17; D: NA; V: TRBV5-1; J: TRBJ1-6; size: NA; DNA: TGCGCCAGCAGCTTGGATGGGGTCAGTAGCGGTGGTTCACCCCTCCACTTT; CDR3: CASSLDGVSSGGSPLHF